The entry below describes one TCR beta chain. What it recognizes is unknown. The CDR3 is made up of 14 amino acids. From germline, CDR1 is SGHTA and CDR2 FQGNSA. The V end was cut by 2 bases, the J end by 7 bases, with 11 bases between. This specimen belongs to a study of OX40 agonist ivuxolimab in advanced cancers. Study background: From about 23 to 85 years was the age range, with a mean of around 57 years, and about 83% were male.

The repertoire was sequenced with immunoSEQ multiplex PCR; TCRdb's copy has only in-frame clones and lacks some. Among fewer than 70,000 clones listed, roughly 87% were seen once. General observations from the study: Both CD4+ and CD8+ T cell populations in blood had undergone clonal expansion by week 6 at 0.1 to 3.0 mg/kg. Certain nonresponders additionally had low normalized T-cell clonal expansion. Antigen specificity remained undetermined for the expanded peripheral T cells.

The rearrangement links TRBV7-2 to TRBJ1-4, with D possibly TRBD1 on 6 matching bases. The source was CD4+ or CD8+ T cells sorted from blood, collected in a trial of the OX40 agonist ivuxolimab. The sequence was collected from an adult with an advanced solid tumor such as melanoma, head and neck, liver or kidney cancer. The CDR3 loop is CASSLQGLGEKLFF. The CDR3 DNA follows: TGTGCCAGCAGCTTACAGGGGTTGGGTGAAAAACTGTTTTTT.